These T cell receptor beta chains were read from a single sample in a study of shared clonotypes between healthy human individuals. The repertoire was sequenced with immunoSEQ multiplex PCR; TCRdb's copy has only in-frame clones and lacks some. The sample lists 300,000 to 400,000 clones; about 74% were seen once. Source material: memory CD4+ T cells sorted from blood. Receptors originate from a man aged 25-40 years in good health. The CDR3 runs from the conserved cysteine through the conserved F or W. A D gene is named only where the DNA matches it firmly. Size values are once, few and many counts, or a class for expanded clones, and some rows have none.

j_call: TRBJ2-5
clone_size: -
v_call: TRBV28
cdr3_length: 13
d_call: -
cdr3_aa: CASRLQGSETQYF
cdr3_nt: TGTGCCAGCAGACTACAGGGTAGCGAGACCCAGTACTTC

j_call: TRBJ2-5
clone_size: -
v_call: TRBV19
cdr3_length: 15
d_call: TRBD1
cdr3_aa: CASSPDRAHQETQYF
cdr3_nt: TGTGCCAGTAGTCCGGACAGGGCTCACCAAGAGACCCAGTACTTC

j_call: TRBJ2-2
clone_size: -
v_call: TRBV19
cdr3_length: 15
d_call: -
cdr3_aa: CASSIWGGASGELFF
cdr3_nt: TGTGCCAGTAGTATATGGGGGGGCGCCTCCGGGGAGCTGTTTTTT

j_call: TRBJ2-2
clone_size: -
v_call: TRBV11-2
cdr3_length: 15
d_call: -
cdr3_aa: CASSLTRSRTGELFF
cdr3_nt: TGTGCCAGCAGCCTAACGAGGAGTCGCACCGGGGAGCTGTTTTTT

j_call: TRBJ2-7
clone_size: -
v_call: TRBV5-1
cdr3_length: 16
d_call: TRBD2
cdr3_aa: CASGLNLAGDKGEQYF
cdr3_nt: TGCGCCAGCGGACTCAATTTAGCGGGAGATAAGGGCGAGCAGTACTTC

j_call: TRBJ2-3
clone_size: -
v_call: TRBV6-1
cdr3_length: 15
d_call: TRBD2
cdr3_aa: CASKRTSMGTDTQYF
cdr3_nt: TGTGCCAGCAAACGGACTAGCATGGGCACAGATACGCAGTATTTT

j_call: TRBJ2-7
clone_size: -
v_call: TRBV28
cdr3_length: 13
d_call: TRBD2
cdr3_aa: CASAGGRYYEQYF
cdr3_nt: TGTGCCAGCGCTGGCGGGAGGTACTACGAGCAGTACTTC

j_call: TRBJ2-1
clone_size: -
v_call: TRBV6-6
cdr3_length: 16
d_call: TRBD2
cdr3_aa: CASSYDSGNLDGEQFF
cdr3_nt: TGTGCCAGCAGTTACGATAGCGGGAACCTTGATGGTGAGCAGTTCTTC

j_call: TRBJ2-1
clone_size: -
v_call: TRBV29-1
cdr3_length: 12
d_call: -
cdr3_aa: CSVERPTNEQFF
cdr3_nt: TGCAGCGTCGAGCGACCAACCAATGAGCAGTTCTTC

j_call: TRBJ2-1
clone_size: -
v_call: TRBV7-2
cdr3_length: 15
d_call: -
cdr3_aa: CASSERGSSYNEQFF
cdr3_nt: TGTGCCAGCAGCGAGAGGGGCAGCTCCTACAATGAGCAGTTCTTC

j_call: TRBJ2-5
clone_size: few
v_call: TRBV5-4
cdr3_length: 16
d_call: TRBD1
cdr3_aa: CASSKPRQGVQETQYF
cdr3_nt: TGTGCCAGCAGCAAACCAAGACAGGGGGTCCAAGAGACCCAGTACTTC

j_call: TRBJ2-5
clone_size: -
v_call: TRBV28
cdr3_length: 11
d_call: -
cdr3_aa: CASSSPETQYF
cdr3_nt: TGTGCCAGCAGCTCCCCGGAGACCCAGTACTTC

j_call: TRBJ2-1
clone_size: -
v_call: TRBV12-5
cdr3_length: 16
d_call: -
cdr3_aa: CASGLVLGRLGNEQFF
cdr3_nt: TGTGCTAGTGGTTTGGTATTGGGCAGGCTGGGGAATGAGCAGTTCTTC

j_call: TRBJ2-5
clone_size: -
v_call: TRBV2
cdr3_length: 14
d_call: -
cdr3_aa: CASSQLTAQETQYF
cdr3_nt: TGTGCCAGCAGCCAATTGACAGCCCAAGAGACCCAGTACTTC